This T cell receptor (beta chain) was identified during a study of T cell responses to AZD1222 COVID-19 vaccine. The CDR3 is 15 amino acids. CDR1 is LNHDA and CDR2 is SQIVND in the germline V gene (reference sequence). V lost 2 bases and J 3 bases, leaving 11 bases between the germline ends. Profiling relied on immunoSEQ multiplex PCR, and the TCRdb table lists in-frame clones only, not all of them. The data show approximately 120,000 clones, with about 90% seen just once and less than 4.5% held by the top ten. For this clone: No antigen is known for it.

Study-wide results and limits: White British people made up most donors, females outnumbered males, and clonal diversity was possibly underestimated.

Sequenced here: peripheral blood, sampled on day 0 of MenACWY control vaccination. This receptor was obtained from an adult in good health. The V gene is TRBV19, the J gene TRBJ2-1; D perhaps matches TRBD1 (5 bases). The CDR3 DNA sequence: TGTGCCAGTAGTATAAATTCAGGGCTCTACAATGAGCAGTTCTTC. Its translation is CASSINSGLYNEQFF.